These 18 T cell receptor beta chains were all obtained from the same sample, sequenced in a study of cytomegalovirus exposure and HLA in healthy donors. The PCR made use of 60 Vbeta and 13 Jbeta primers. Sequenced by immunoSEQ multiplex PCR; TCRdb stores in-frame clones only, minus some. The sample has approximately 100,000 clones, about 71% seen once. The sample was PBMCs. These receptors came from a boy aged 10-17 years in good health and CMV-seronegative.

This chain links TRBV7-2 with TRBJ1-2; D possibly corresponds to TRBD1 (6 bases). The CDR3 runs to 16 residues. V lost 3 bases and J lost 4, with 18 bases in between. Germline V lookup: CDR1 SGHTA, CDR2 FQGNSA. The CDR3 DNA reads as TGTGCCAGCAGCTTTACAGGACAGCCAGGTCTCTATGGCTACACCTTC. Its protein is CASSFTGQPGLYGYTF.

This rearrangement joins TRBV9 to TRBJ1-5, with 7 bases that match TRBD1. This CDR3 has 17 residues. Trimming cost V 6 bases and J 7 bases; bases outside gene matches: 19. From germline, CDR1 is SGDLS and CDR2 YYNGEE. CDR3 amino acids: CASTLNEGGLRGQPQHF. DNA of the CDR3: TGTGCCAGCACCTTAAACGAGGGGGGCCTCAGGGGGCAGCCCCAGCATTTT.

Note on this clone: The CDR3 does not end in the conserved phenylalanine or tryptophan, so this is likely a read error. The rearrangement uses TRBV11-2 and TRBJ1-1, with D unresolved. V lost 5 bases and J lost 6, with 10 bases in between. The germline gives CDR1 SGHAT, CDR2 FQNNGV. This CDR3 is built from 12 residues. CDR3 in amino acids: CASSPRWAEAFV. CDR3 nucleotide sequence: TGTGCCAGCAGCCCCCGCTGGGCTGAAGCTTTCGTT.

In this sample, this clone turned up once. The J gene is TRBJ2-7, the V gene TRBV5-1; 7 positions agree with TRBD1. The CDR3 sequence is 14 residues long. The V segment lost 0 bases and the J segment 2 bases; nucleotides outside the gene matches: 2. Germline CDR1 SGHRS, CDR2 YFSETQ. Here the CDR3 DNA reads TGCGCCAGCAGCTTGGCGGACAGGACCTACGAGCAGTACTTC. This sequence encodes CASSLADRTYEQYF.

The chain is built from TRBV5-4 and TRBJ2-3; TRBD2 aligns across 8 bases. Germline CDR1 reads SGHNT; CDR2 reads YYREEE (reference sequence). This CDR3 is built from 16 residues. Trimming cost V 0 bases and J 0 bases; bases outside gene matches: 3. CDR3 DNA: TGTGCCAGCAGCTTGGGCCTAGCGGGCAGCACAGATACGCAGTATTTT. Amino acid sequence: CASSLGLAGSTDTQYF.

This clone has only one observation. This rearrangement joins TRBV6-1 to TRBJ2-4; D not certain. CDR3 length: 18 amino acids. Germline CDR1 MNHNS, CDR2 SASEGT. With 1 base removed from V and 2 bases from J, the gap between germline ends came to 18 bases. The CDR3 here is CASSEGKFYIVTKNIQYF. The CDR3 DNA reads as TGTGCCAGCAGTGAAGGAAAGTTCTATATAGTAACCAAAAACATTCAGTACTTC.

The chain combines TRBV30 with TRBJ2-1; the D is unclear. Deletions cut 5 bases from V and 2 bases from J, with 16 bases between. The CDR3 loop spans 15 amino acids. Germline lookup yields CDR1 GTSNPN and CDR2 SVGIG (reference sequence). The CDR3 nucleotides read TGTGCCTGGTGTCGACTGACCAGCCCCTACAATGAGCAGTTCTTC. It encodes CAWCRLTSPYNEQFF.

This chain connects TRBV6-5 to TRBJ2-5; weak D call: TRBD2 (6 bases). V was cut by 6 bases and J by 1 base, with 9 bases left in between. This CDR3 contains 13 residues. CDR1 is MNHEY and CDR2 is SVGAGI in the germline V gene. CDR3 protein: CASSRDFQETQYF. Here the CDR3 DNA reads TGTGCCAGCAGCCGGGACTTCCAAGAGACCCAGTACTTC.

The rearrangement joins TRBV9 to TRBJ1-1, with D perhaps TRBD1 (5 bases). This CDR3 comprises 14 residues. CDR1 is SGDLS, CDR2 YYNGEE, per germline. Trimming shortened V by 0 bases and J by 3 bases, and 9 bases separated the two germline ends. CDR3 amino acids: CASSVEEGYTEAFF. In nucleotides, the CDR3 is TGTGCCAGCAGCGTAGAGGAGGGGTACACTGAAGCTTTCTTT. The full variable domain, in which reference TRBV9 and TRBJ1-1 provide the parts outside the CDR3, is DSGVTQTPKHLITATGQRVTLRCSPRSGDLSVYWYQQSLDQGLQFLIQYYNGEERAKGNILERFSAQQFPDLHSELNLSSLELGDSALYFCASSVEEGYTEAFFGQGTRLTVV.

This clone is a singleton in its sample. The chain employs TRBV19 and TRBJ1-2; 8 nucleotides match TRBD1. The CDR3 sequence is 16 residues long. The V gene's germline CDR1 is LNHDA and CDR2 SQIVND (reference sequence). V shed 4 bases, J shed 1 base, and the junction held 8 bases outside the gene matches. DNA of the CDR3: TGTGCCAGTAGTACCCTTGGGACAGGAAATAACTATGGCTACACCTTC. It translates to CASSTLGTGNNYGYTF.

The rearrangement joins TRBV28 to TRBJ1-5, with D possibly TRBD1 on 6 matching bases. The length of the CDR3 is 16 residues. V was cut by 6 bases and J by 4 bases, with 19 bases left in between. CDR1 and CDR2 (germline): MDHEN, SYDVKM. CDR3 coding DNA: TGTGCCAGCAGCCGGGGGGGCGCTTCTAGTAATCAGCCCCAGCATTTT. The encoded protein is CASSRGGASSNQPQHF.

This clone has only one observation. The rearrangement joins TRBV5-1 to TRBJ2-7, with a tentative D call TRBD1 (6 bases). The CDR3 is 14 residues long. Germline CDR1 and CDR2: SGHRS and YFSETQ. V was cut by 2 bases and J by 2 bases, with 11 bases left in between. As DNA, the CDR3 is TGCGCCAGCAGCTTCGGGACACCTACCTACGAGCAGTACTTC. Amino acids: CASSFGTPTYEQYF. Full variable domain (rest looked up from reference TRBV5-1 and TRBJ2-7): KAGVTQTPRYLIKTRGQQVTLSCSPISGHRSVSWYQQTPGQGLQFLFEYFSETQRNKGNFPGRFSGRQFSNSRSEMNVSTLELGDSALYLCASSFGTPTYEQYFGPGTRLTVT.

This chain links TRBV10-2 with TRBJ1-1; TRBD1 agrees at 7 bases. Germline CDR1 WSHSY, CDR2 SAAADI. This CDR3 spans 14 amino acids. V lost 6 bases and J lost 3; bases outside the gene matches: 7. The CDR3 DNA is TGCGCCAGCAGGACCAGACAGGGAGACACTGAAGCTTTCTTT. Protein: CASRTRQGDTEAFF.

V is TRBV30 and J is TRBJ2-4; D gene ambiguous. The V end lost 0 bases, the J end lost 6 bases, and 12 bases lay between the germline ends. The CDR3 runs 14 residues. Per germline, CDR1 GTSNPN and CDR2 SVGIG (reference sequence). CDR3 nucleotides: TGTGCCTGGAGTGTGGAGATATACGGAAACATTCAGTACTTC. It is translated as CAWSVEIYGNIQYF.

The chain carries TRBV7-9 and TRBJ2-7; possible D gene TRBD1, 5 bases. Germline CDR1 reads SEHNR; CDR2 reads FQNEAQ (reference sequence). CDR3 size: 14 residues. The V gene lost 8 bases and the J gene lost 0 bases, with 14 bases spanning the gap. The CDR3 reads CASGAQASSYEQYF. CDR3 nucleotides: TGTGCCAGCGGGGCCCAGGCAAGCTCCTACGAGCAGTACTTC.

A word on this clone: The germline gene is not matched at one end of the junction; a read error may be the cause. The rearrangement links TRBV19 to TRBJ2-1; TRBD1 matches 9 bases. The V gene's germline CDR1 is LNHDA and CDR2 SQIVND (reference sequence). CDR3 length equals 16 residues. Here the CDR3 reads CASSIEPGQGYYEQFF. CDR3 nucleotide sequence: TGTGCCAGTAGTATAGAGCCGGGACAGGGCTACTATGAGCAGTTCTTC.

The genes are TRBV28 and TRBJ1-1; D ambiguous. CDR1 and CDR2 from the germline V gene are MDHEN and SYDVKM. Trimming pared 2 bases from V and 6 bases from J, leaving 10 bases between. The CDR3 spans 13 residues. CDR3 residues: CASSLVAVSEAFF. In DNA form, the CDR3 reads TGTGCCAGCAGTTTAGTCGCGGTTTCTGAAGCTTTCTTT.

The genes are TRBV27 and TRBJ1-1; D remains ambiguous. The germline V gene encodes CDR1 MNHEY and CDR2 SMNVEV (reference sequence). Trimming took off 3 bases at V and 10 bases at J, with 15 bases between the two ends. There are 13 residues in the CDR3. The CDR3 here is CASSLEGRGGAFF. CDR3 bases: TGTGCCAGCAGTTTGGAGGGCCGAGGCGGAGCTTTCTTT.